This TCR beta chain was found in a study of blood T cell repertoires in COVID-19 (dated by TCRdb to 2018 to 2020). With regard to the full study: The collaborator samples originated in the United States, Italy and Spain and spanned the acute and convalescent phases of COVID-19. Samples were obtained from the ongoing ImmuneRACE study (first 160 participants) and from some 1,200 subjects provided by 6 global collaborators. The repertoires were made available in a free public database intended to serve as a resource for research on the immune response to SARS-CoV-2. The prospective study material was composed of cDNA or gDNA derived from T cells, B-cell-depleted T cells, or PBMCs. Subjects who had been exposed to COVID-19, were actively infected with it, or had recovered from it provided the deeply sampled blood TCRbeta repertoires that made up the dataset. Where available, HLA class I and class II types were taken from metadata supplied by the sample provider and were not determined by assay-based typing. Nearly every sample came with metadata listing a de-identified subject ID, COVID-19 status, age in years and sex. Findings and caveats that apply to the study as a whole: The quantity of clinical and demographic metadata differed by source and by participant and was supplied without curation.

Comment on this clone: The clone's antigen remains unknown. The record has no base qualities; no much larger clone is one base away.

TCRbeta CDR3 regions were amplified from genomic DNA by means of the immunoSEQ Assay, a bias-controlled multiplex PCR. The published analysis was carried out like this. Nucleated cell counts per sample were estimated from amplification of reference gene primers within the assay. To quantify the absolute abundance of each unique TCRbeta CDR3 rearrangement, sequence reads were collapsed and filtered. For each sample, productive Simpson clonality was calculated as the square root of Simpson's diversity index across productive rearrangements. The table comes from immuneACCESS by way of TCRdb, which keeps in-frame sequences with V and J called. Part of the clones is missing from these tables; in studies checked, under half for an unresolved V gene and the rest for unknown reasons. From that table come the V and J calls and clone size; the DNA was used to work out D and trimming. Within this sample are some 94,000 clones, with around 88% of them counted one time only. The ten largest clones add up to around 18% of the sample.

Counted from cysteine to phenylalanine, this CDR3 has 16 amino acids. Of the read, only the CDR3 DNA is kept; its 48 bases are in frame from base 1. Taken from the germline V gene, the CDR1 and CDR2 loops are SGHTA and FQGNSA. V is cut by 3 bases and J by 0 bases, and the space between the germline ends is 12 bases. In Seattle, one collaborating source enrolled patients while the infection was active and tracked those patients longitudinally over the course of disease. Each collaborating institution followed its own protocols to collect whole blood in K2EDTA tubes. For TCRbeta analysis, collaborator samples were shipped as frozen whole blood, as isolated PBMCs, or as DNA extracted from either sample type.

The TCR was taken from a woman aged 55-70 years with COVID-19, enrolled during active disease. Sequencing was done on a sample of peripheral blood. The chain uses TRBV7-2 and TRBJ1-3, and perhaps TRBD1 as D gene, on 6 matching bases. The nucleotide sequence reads TGTGCCAGCAGCTTCACCGGGACAAACTCTGGAAACACCATATATTTT. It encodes CASSFTGTNSGNTIYF. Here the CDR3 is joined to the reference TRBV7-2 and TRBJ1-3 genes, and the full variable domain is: GAGVSQSPSNKVTEKGKDVELRCDPISGHTALYWYRQSLGQGLEFLIYFQGNSAPDKSGLPSDRFSAERTGGSVSTLTIQRTQQEDSAVYLCASSFTGTNSGNTIYFGEGSWLTVV.